The clone carrying this TCR beta chain was found many times. Its cognate antigen is unknown. TCRdb reprocessed the PCR reads with MiXCR, giving one entry per CDR3 protein. The data show about 300,000 distinct CDR3 sequences, over 20% seen once. With RNA at 10%, 30% or 50%, naive CD8 libraries came from around 20,000 to 1,000,000 sorted cells. Per germline, CDR1 SNHLY and CDR2 FYNNEI. This CDR3 spans 13 amino acids. V lost 6 bases, J lost 0 bases, and 6 bases lay in between. This sample is drawn from a study of molecular identifiers for immune sequencing clone quantification. Study outcomes and limitations: Effector cells kept over 98% of their molecules in clones above 20 RNA copies, while naive cells kept under 1% there.

The sequenced material came from naive CD8+ T cells from blood, with Jurkat cell RNA spiked in. The subset: FACS-sorted CD8+CD4-CCR7+CD45RA+ naive T cells. The chain uses TRBV2 and TRBJ1-5; D unclear. The sequence derives from a human donor in good health. Some libraries in this study had Jurkat cell RNA spiked in. The DNA for the CDR3 is TGTGCCAGCAGCGACATTAGCAATCAGCCCCAGCATTTT. Its protein product is CASSDISNQPQHF.